These T cell receptor beta chains were read from a single sample in a study of T cell responses to AZD1222 COVID-19 vaccine. Produced via immunoSEQ multiplex PCR; TCRdb's table is partial and in-frame only. The profile covers around 100,000 clones, with roughly 89% appearing a single time and roughly 44% taken by the ten largest. The sample here was peripheral blood, taken on day 0 of AZD1222 vaccination. The receptors were gathered from an adult in good health. Each CDR3 is given with its conserved first and last residue. A D gene is named only where the DNA matches it firmly. Rows give clone size only sometimes, using once, few, many, or a class for an expanded clone.

v_call,j_call,clone_size,d_call,cdr3_nt,cdr3_aa
TRBV30,TRBJ2-7,once,-,TGTGCCTGGAGTGGGACTAAGGGGTCTTACGAGCAGTACTTC,CAWSGTKGSYEQYF
TRBV9,TRBJ1-1,-,-,TGTGCCAGCAGCTATGGGACGGGCACTGAAGCTTTCTTT,CASSYGTGTEAFF
TRBV4-2,TRBJ2-7,-,TRBD1,TGTGCCAGCAGCCAAGTGCCCCTCGGGACAGGGAGGCCCGAGCAGTACTTC,CASSQVPLGTGRPEQYF
TRBV7-9,TRBJ2-7,-,-,TGTGCCAGCAGCTTGGGGCGCGAGCAGTACTTC,CASSLGREQYF
TRBV18,TRBJ1-1,-,-,TGTGCCAGCCCAAGGGCAGGGACTGGGAACACTGAAGCTTTCTTT,CASPRAGTGNTEAFF
TRBV9,TRBJ1-4,-,-,TGTGCCAGCAGCAGGGGGGATGTTGCAACTAATGAAAAACTGTTTTTT,CASSRGDVATNEKLFF
TRBV7-2,TRBJ1-5,-,-,TGTGCCAGCAGCCCTGGACAGTCCCGCAGCAATCAGCCCCAGCATTTT,CASSPGQSRSNQPQHF
TRBV28,TRBJ2-5,-,TRBD1,TGTGCCAGCAGTTTACTTGGACAGGGCCGGGAGACCCAGTACTTC,CASSLLGQGRETQYF
TRBV5-1,TRBJ1-6,once,TRBD1,TGCGCCAGCAGCTTGGAGGGGGCGAATTCACCCCTCCACTTT,CASSLEGANSPLHF
TRBV9,TRBJ2-1,-,TRBD2,TGTGCCAGCAGCACCCCTTCGGGAGCGGGAGGCAATGAGCAGTTCTTC,CASSTPSGAGGNEQFF
TRBV9,TRBJ1-1,-,-,TGTGCCAGCAGCGTAGACGGTACGGGAAACACTGAAGCTTTCTTT,CASSVDGTGNTEAFF
TRBV6-1,TRBJ1-1,-,TRBD1,TGTGCCAGCAGGACGGGACAGAGGAACACTGAAGCTTTCTTT,CASRTGQRNTEAFF
TRBV28,TRBJ2-7,-,TRBD2,TGTGCCAGCAGTTTATTGACTAGCGGGCGAAGGGATACCTACGAGCAGTACTTC,CASSLLTSGRRDTYEQYF
TRBV7-2,TRBJ2-5,-,TRBD1,TGTGCCAGCAGCTTTTCGACAGGGGGCGGAGAGACCCAGTACTTC,CASSFSTGGGETQYF
TRBV27,TRBJ2-7,-,-,TGTGCCAGCGGGGCAGGGGAGGGATACGAGCAGTACTTC,CASGAGEGYEQYF
TRBV18,TRBJ2-3,-,TRBD2,TGTGCCAGCTCACCCCGGTTGTCTAGCGGGAGTATAGATACGCAGTATTTT,CASSPRLSSGSIDTQYF
TRBV9,TRBJ2-2,-,-,TGTGCCAGCAGCGTAGGTTCCAGTGGCGGCTTCTCCGGGGAGCTGTTTTTT,CASSVGSSGGFSGELFF
TRBV29-1,TRBJ2-3,-,-,TGCAGCGTTCGGAGGGTAGGGGATACGCAGTATTTT,CSVRRVGDTQYF
TRBV6-5,TRBJ2-7,-,TRBD2,TGTGCCAGCAGGGGCGGGAGGCTCAGGAGGCAGTACTTC,CASRGGRLRRQYF
TRBV6-1,TRBJ2-1,-,TRBD2,TGTGCCAGCAGTGAAATTAGCGGGAGGGTCTACAATGAGCAGTTCTTC,CASSEISGRVYNEQFF
TRBV10-3,TRBJ2-7,-,-,TGTGCCATCAGTGAGTCCCAGGGAACGGGTGAGCAGTACTTC,CAISESQGTGEQYF
TRBV5-1,TRBJ2-5,many,-,TGCGCCAGCAGCTTGGGTGGATCCCCACAAGAGACCCAGTACTTC,CASSLGGSPQETQYF
TRBV6-1,TRBJ2-5,-,-,TGTGCCAGCAGTGACCGGACAGCCTACCAAGAGACCCAGTACTTC,CASSDRTAYQETQYF
TRBV28,TRBJ2-7,-,TRBD2,TGTGCCAGCAGTTTTTGGGATCGGGGGGTCGAGCAGTACTTC,CASSFWDRGVEQYF
TRBV7-3,TRBJ2-7,-,-,TGTGCCAGCAGCCCCTCTCCTTTAGCGAACGAGCAGTACTTC,CASSPSPLANEQYF
TRBV6-1,TRBJ2-7,-,-,TGTGCCAGCAGTGAAACAGGACCCTACGAGCAGTACTTC,CASSETGPYEQYF
TRBV28,TRBJ2-5,-,TRBD2,TGTGCCAGCAGCTCCTGGGGTAGCGGGATTAAAGAGACCCAGTACTTC,CASSSWGSGIKETQYF